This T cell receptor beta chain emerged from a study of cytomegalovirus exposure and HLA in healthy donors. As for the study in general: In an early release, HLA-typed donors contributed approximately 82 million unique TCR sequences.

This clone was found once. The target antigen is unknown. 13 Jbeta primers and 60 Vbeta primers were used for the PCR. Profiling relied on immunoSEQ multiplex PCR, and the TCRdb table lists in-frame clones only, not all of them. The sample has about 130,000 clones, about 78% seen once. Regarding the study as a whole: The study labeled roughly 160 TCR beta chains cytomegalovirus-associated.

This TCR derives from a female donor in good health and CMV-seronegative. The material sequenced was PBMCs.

CDR3 nucleotide sequence: TGCGCCAGCAGCCACTCGGTCTCTAGCACAGATACGCAGTATTTT. As protein: CASSHSVSSTDTQYF. The rearrangement joins TRBV4-3 to TRBJ2-3, with D unresolved. Germline V gene sequence: CDR1 LGHNA, CDR2 YSLEER. Trimming took off 3 bases at V and 0 bases at J, with 10 bases between the two ends. The CDR3 totals 15 residues.